These 30 T cell receptor beta chains share one sample of origin, sequenced in a study of T cell changes during pregnancy in multiple sclerosis. Libraries were prepared by immunoSEQ multiplex PCR; TCRdb keeps only in-frame clonotypes and omits some of them. Of 15,000 or so clones listed, 85% to 95% were seen once; the top ten hold 2.5% to 3%. This sample comprised peripheral blood, obtained in the second trimester of pregnancy. These receptors were collected from a female donor in good health, enrolled as a control in a pregnancy study.

This rearrangement joins TRBV7-9 to TRBJ2-7; 7 nucleotides align to TRBD2. In germline, CDR1 is SEHNR, CDR2 FQNEAQ (reference sequence). Germline trimming cut 11 bases from V and 4 bases from J; bases unmatched to any gene: 8. The CDR3 sequence is 12 residues long. DNA of the CDR3: TGTGCCGCGGGGAGGGCGGCGTACGAGCAGTACTTC. Translating it yields CAAGRAAYEQYF.

The chain employs TRBV5-4 and TRBJ2-2; 7 bases align to TRBD2. The junction had 9 bases not matched to a gene; V was cut back by 2 bases and J by 5 bases. The CDR3 has 16 residues. Germline loops: CDR1 SGHNT, CDR2 YYREEE (reference sequence). CDR3 bases: TGTGCCAGCAGCTTATCTAGCGGTAGAGGGACCGGGGAGCTGTTTTTT. Amino acids: CASSLSSGRGTGELFF.

V is TRBV6-5 and J is TRBJ1-4; 7 bases fit TRBD1. Germline assignment: CDR1 MNHEY and CDR2 SVGAGI. This CDR3 spans 16 amino acids. The J segment lost 4 bases and the V segment lost 0 bases, leaving 5 bases of the junction unmatched. The CDR3 bases are TGTGCCAGCAGTTACTCCTTGACAGGGTATAATGAAAAACTGTTTTTT. Translating gives CASSYSLTGYNEKLFF.

V usage is TRBV7-9 and J usage is TRBJ1-1; possibly TRBD1 for D (5 bases). Germline V lookup: CDR1 SEHNR, CDR2 FQNEAQ (reference sequence). The length of the CDR3 is 13 residues. Trimming took off 3 bases at V and 6 bases at J, with 11 bases between the two ends. CDR3 in amino acids: CASSLMGLPEAFF. In DNA form, the CDR3 reads TGTGCCAGCAGCTTGATGGGGCTGCCTGAAGCTTTCTTT.

The CDR3: CASSLFMTEAFF. Here the CDR3 DNA reads TGTGCCAGCAGCTTATTCATGACTGAAGCTTTCTTT. The V and J genes are TRBV11-1 and TRBJ1-1; D uncertain. CDR1 and CDR2 (germline): SGHAT, FQDESV (reference sequence). V was clipped by 2 bases and J by 5 bases, with 6 bases between them. This CDR3 contains 12 residues.

The J gene is TRBJ1-2, the V gene TRBV28; D ambiguous. With 6 bases removed from V and 8 bases from J, the gap between germline ends came to 13 bases. This CDR3 comprises 12 residues. CDR1 MDHEN and CDR2 SYDVKM come from the germline V gene. The chain's CDR3 is CASSPSGVGYTF. CDR3 nucleotide sequence: TGTGCCAGCAGCCCCTCCGGGGTCGGCTACACCTTC.

The rearrangement joins TRBV7-9 to TRBJ2-1; 10 bases align to TRBD1. The V gene end was trimmed by 3 bases and the J gene end by 0 bases; junction bases not matched to a gene: 11. Germline CDR1 SEHNR, CDR2 FQNEAQ (reference sequence). This CDR3 region has 19 residues. CDR3 in amino acids: CASSFPWDRGISSYNEQFF. The CDR3 DNA is TGTGCCAGCAGCTTCCCTTGGGACAGGGGAATCAGCTCCTACAATGAGCAGTTCTTC. Complete variable domain (other parts from reference TRBV7-9 and TRBJ2-1): DTGVSQNPRHKITKRGQNVTFRCDPISEHNRLYWYRQTLGQGPEFLTYFQNEAQLEKSRLLSDRFSAERPKGSFSTLEIQRTEQGDSAMYLCASSFPWDRGISSYNEQFFGPGTRLTVL.

The chain links TRBV28 to TRBJ2-3; TRBD1 might be the D (6 bases). Trimming cost V 4 bases and J 8 bases, with 16 bases left between them. The CDR3 is 14 residues long. Germline-derived CDR1 and CDR2 are MDHEN and SYDVKM. CDR3 sequence (DNA): TGTGCCAGCAGTTCGCTTACAGGGACGGGTACGCAGTATTTT. This gives the protein CASSSLTGTGTQYF. The entire variable domain, with the rest obtained from reference TRBV28 and TRBJ2-3, is as follows: DVKVTQSSRYLVKRTGEKVFLECVQDMDHENMFWYRQDPGLGLRLIYFSYDVKMKEKGDIPEGYSVSREKKERFSLILESASTNQTSMYLCASSSLTGTGTQYFGPGTRLTVL.

The chain has TRBV29-1 and TRBJ1-4, with 7 positions matching TRBD1. Trimming took 6 bases from V and 8 from J; bases not matched to a gene: 12. The germline CDR1 and CDR2 sequences are SQVTM and ANQGSEA. This CDR3 contains 14 residues. The CDR3 DNA is TGCAGCGTGGCCATTCAGGGGGTGAGAGAAAAACTGTTTTTT. Translated, it gives CSVAIQGVREKLFF.

The chain couples TRBV5-1 to TRBJ1-4, with a tentative D call TRBD1 (6 bases). The CDR3 extends over 16 amino acids. V was trimmed by 4 bases and J by 0 bases, leaving 13 bases between them. Germline-derived CDR1 and CDR2 are SGHRS and YFSETQ. The CDR3 reads CASSAGQHTTNEKLFF. The DNA of the CDR3 is TGCGCCAGCAGCGCCGGACAGCACACAACTAATGAAAAACTGTTTTTT.

This chain joins TRBV19 and TRBJ1-2, with D maybe TRBD1 (6 bases). Germline CDR1 and CDR2: LNHDA and SQIVND (reference sequence). Deletions cut 10 bases from V and 8 bases from J, with 23 bases between. The CDR3 is 14 amino acids. The DNA of the CDR3 is TGTGCCACGATTCCAGGGGAGCTAACAGGCGGCTACACCTTC. Residues: CATIPGELTGGYTF.

The chain links TRBV25-1 to TRBJ1-2; TRBD1 is a possible D gene (5 bases). V lost 3 bases and J lost 12, with 23 bases in between. This CDR3 is built from 15 residues. CDR1 is MGHDK, CDR2 SYGVNS, per germline. The CDR3 loop is CASSDLRALRGGHTF. The CDR3 coding sequence is TGTGCCAGCAGTGACCTCAGGGCATTAAGGGGAGGCCACACCTTC.

This clone appeared a few times. This chain joins TRBV19 and TRBJ2-1, with 11 bases matching TRBD1. This CDR3 has 14 amino acids. Germline V gives CDR1 LNHDA, CDR2 SQIVND (reference sequence). After removal of 6 bases from V and 8 bases from J, the junction contained 6 bases not matched to a gene. CDR3 region: CASSSGTGGDEQFF. As DNA, the CDR3 is TGTGCCAGTAGCTCCGGGACAGGGGGGGATGAGCAGTTCTTC.

This sequence joins TRBV14 and TRBJ2-7; 8 nucleotides agree with TRBD1. Trimming removed 3 bases from V and 7 bases from J; junction bases left unmatched: 8. This CDR3 contains 14 residues. Germline lookup yields CDR1 SGHDN and CDR2 FVKESK. CDR3 region: CASSQPGQGWEQYF. CDR3 bases: TGTGCCAGCAGCCAGCCTGGACAGGGCTGGGAGCAGTACTTC.

The chain employs TRBV18 and TRBJ1-5; possible D gene TRBD1, 5 bases. Germline V gives CDR1 KGHSH, CDR2 LQKENI. The CDR3 loop spans 15 amino acids. Trimming pared 3 bases from V and 5 bases from J, leaving 14 bases between. The CDR3 protein is CASSPGRVGHQPQHF. The CDR3 DNA follows: TGTGCCAGCTCACCGGGCAGGGTGGGCCATCAGCCCCAGCATTTT.

The genes are TRBV6-6 and TRBJ2-2, with TRBD1 matching over 8 bases. Germline lookup yields CDR1 MNHNY and CDR2 SVGAGI (reference sequence). CDR3 length: 15 residues. V gave up 6 bases and J gave up 5 bases; unmatched junction bases: 8. CDR3 bases: TGTGCCAGCAGCCCCCCCAGGGGGCAAACCGGGGAGCTGTTTTTT. It yields the protein CASSPPRGQTGELFF.

This clone was seen a single time. The chain carries TRBV6-5 and TRBJ1-4, with 7 bases that match TRBD1. Germline V gene lookup returns CDR1 MNHEY and CDR2 SVGAGI. With 4 bases clipped from V and 7 bases from J, the junction kept 9 bases outside the gene matches. The CDR3 has 15 amino acids. In DNA form, the CDR3 reads TGTGCCAGCAGTTCCGTCAGGGGGGCCTCTGAAAAACTGTTTTTT. Encoded protein: CASSSVRGASEKLFF.

V usage is TRBV19 and J usage is TRBJ2-1; 10 bases line up with TRBD2. CDR3 length: 16 residues. Germline CDR1 reads LNHDA; CDR2 reads SQIVND (reference sequence). The junction had 3 bases not matched to a gene; V was cut back by 4 bases and J by 0 bases. The CDR3: CASSTTSGASYNEQFF. DNA for the CDR3: TGTGCCAGTAGTACTACTAGCGGGGCCTCCTACAATGAGCAGTTCTTC.

This chain uses TRBV7-3 with TRBJ2-1; 9 bases align to TRBD2. This CDR3 region has 15 residues. V was pared by 3 bases and J by 7 bases, with 7 bases of the junction left unmatched. The germline V gene has CDR1 SGHTA and CDR2 FQGTGA. The CDR3 protein is CASSLGGGALNEQFF. CDR3 coding DNA: TGTGCCAGCAGCTTGGGCGGGGGGGCCCTTAATGAGCAGTTCTTC.

V is TRBV7-8 and J is TRBJ1-5; D is uncertain. This CDR3 region has 14 residues. CDR1 and CDR2 (germline): SGHVS, FQNEAQ. Between the trimmed V and J ends, which lost 5 bases and 4 bases, there was a span of 12 bases. CDR3 residues: CASSPEEYNQPQHF. CDR3 in DNA: TGTGCCAGCAGCCCAGAGGAGTATAATCAGCCCCAGCATTTT.

The genes are TRBV7-3 and TRBJ2-7; D possibly corresponds to TRBD2 (6 bases). Trimming took off 2 bases at V and 7 bases at J, with 18 bases between the two ends. The CDR3 contains 15 residues. Germline assignment: CDR1 SGHTA and CDR2 FQGTGA. DNA for the CDR3: TGTGCCAGCAGCTTATTTGGACCGGGAGAGGGGGAGCAGTACTTC. Encoded protein: CASSLFGPGEGEQYF.

This rearrangement joins TRBV11-3 to TRBJ1-1; weak D call: TRBD1 (6 bases). The CDR3 is 12 amino acids. V dropped 5 bases and J dropped 10 bases, with 14 bases sitting between them. Germline CDR1 is SGHNT and CDR2 is YENEEA. The CDR3 reads CASSPRGRGAFF. The DNA for the CDR3 is TGTGCCAGCAGCCCAAGGGGGAGAGGAGCTTTCTTT.

The chain has TRBV7-2 and TRBJ2-1, with a weak D call TRBD2 (6 bases). Per the germline V gene, CDR1 is SGHTA and CDR2 is FQGNSA. The CDR3 covers 14 residues. V lost 1 base to trimming and J lost 4 bases, with 8 bases between them. The CDR3 loop reads CASSLGLAYNEQFF. The CDR3 region has the DNA TGTGCCAGCAGCTTAGGTCTAGCGTACAATGAGCAGTTCTTC.

This clone was recorded only once. This chain joins TRBV4-1 and TRBJ1-1, with D hard to call. Germline V gene data show CDR1 as MGHRA and CDR2 as YSYEKL. The CDR3 has 13 residues. Trimming took off 1 base at V and 6 bases at J, with 9 bases between the two ends. CDR3 amino acids: CASSQGAGPEAFF. For the CDR3, the DNA is TGCGCCAGCAGCCAAGGGGCAGGCCCTGAAGCTTTCTTT.

The gene calls are TRBV30 and TRBJ2-4, with D possibly matching TRBD2 (6 bases). This CDR3 contains 15 residues. Trimming removed 0 bases at V and 6 bases at J, with 15 bases between. Germline V gene sequence: CDR1 GTSNPN, CDR2 SVGIG (reference sequence). The CDR3 bases are TGTGCCTGGAGTGTACTGGGGGGAGAGGTAAACATTCAGTACTTC. Translated: CAWSVLGGEVNIQYF.

The genes are TRBV30 and TRBJ1-2, with D possibly matching TRBD1 (6 bases). CDR3 length equals 14 residues. Deletions cut 1 base from V and 4 bases from J, with 13 bases between. The germline V gene has CDR1 GTSNPN and CDR2 SVGIG (reference sequence). CDR3 sequence (DNA): TGTGCCTGGAGTGGAACAGGGTGGGGCTATGGCTACACCTTC. Amino acids: CAWSGTGWGYGYTF.

The chain carries TRBV7-9 and TRBJ2-2; 10 nucleotides align to TRBD2. V dropped 4 bases and J dropped 1; count of bases not matched to a gene: 6. In germline, CDR1 is SEHNR, CDR2 FQNEAQ (reference sequence). The CDR3 is 17 amino acids. CDR3 loop: CASSSSLAGMNTGELFF. Written as DNA, the CDR3 is TGTGCCAGCAGCTCATCACTAGCGGGGATGAACACCGGGGAGCTGTTTTTT.

This clone occurred once. This rearrangement joins TRBV2 to TRBJ2-1; TRBD2 is a possible D gene (6 bases). V lost 0 bases, J lost 0 bases, and 15 bases lay in between. CDR1 is SNHLY, CDR2 FYNNEI, per germline. This CDR3 contains 18 residues. The CDR3 DNA reads as TGTGCCAGCAGTGAAGCGCTTTCGGGACTTAGCTCCTACAATGAGCAGTTCTTC. It encodes CASSEALSGLSSYNEQFF. Full variable domain (remainder filled in from reference TRBV2 and TRBJ2-1): EPEVTQTPSHQVTQMGQEVILRCVPISNHLYFYWYRQILGQKVEFLVSFYNNEISEKSEIFDDQFSVERPDGSNFTLKIRSTKLEDSAMYFCASSEALSGLSSYNEQFFGPGTRLTVL.

This chain uses TRBV6-6 with TRBJ1-1, with unresolved D. Germline-derived CDR1 and CDR2 are MNHNY and SVGAGI (reference sequence). The ends were cut back, 3 bases at V and 1 base at J, with 3 bases in the middle. The CDR3 has 12 residues. This chain's CDR3 is CASSYRNTEAFF. CDR3 nucleotide sequence: TGTGCCAGCAGTTATCGGAACACTGAAGCTTTCTTT.

The chain uses TRBV19 and TRBJ1-2; D is unresolved. Looked up from germline, CDR1 is LNHDA and CDR2 is SQIVND (reference sequence). CDR3 length: 12 residues. Trimming took 5 bases from V and 5 from J, leaving 9 bases between them. CDR3 coding DNA: TGTGCCAGTAGTGTGGTGGCTTATGGCTACACCTTC. Translating it yields CASSVVAYGYTF.